These 14 T cell receptor beta chains came from one sample sequenced in a study of vaccination effects on CD4 cells after COVID-19. Culture lasted about 11 days before CD4+ T cell isolation. Every participant took two doses of the BNT162b2 or mRNA-1273 vaccine. These TCRs' antigens remain unknown. Produced via immunoSEQ multiplex PCR; TCRdb's table is partial and in-frame only. This table holds about 45,000 clones, 72% found once. This specimen was CD4+ T cells from PBMCs cultured without peptide, taken after COVID-19 vaccination. These TCRs come from a human donor who received a COVID-19 vaccine.

In this sample, this clone turned up a few times. The gene calls are TRBV6-5 and TRBJ1-2; D perhaps matches TRBD1 (5 bases). The CDR3 runs 15 residues. Germline assignment: CDR1 MNHEY and CDR2 SVGAGI. Trimming took off 6 bases at V and 2 bases at J, with 16 bases between the two ends. Here the CDR3 reads CASSYRRTQNYGYTF. As DNA, the CDR3 is TGTGCCAGCAGCTATAGACGGACACAAAACTATGGCTACACCTTC.

Of note for this clone: Other DNA variants within this sample encode the same CDR3. V gene TRBV9 combines with J gene TRBJ1-2; D remains unclear. The CDR3 consists of 13 residues. Between the trimmed V and J ends, which lost 0 bases and 0 bases, there was a span of 3 bases. CDR1 and CDR2 (germline): SGDLS, YYNGEE. The chain's CDR3 is CASSVDSNYGYTF. For the CDR3, the DNA is TGTGCCAGCAGCGTAGACTCTAACTATGGCTACACCTTC. Using reference TRBV9 and TRBJ1-2 for the parts outside the CDR3, the full variable domain is DSGVTQTPKHLITATGQRVTLRCSPRSGDLSVYWYQQSLDQGLQFLIQYYNGEERAKGNILERFSAQQFPDLHSELNLSSLELGDSALYFCASSVDSNYGYTFGSGTRLTVV.

CDR3 residues: CASSLGLGPNTGELFF. Here the CDR3 DNA reads TGTGCCAGCAGCTTAGGACTGGGGCCTAACACCGGGGAGCTGTTTTTT. The chain combines TRBV7-9 with TRBJ2-2, with D possibly being TRBD1 (5 bases). V lost 1 base and J 2 bases, leaving 11 bases between the germline ends. The CDR3 consists of 16 residues. CDR1 and CDR2 (germline): SEHNR, FQNEAQ (reference sequence).

The chain uses TRBV2 and TRBJ1-2, with 8 nucleotides matching TRBD1. CDR3 length: 13 amino acids. Germline lookup yields CDR1 SNHLY and CDR2 FYNNEI. V lost 3 bases, J lost 4 bases, and 1 base stayed unmatched. The CDR3 here is CASSDGQGYGYTF. The CDR3 DNA reads as TGTGCCAGCAGTGACGGACAGGGCTATGGCTACACCTTC.

The J gene is TRBJ2-7, the V gene TRBV4-1; possibly TRBD2 for D (5 bases). Germline V gives CDR1 MGHRA, CDR2 YSYEKL. This CDR3 comprises 13 residues. The V end was cut by 0 bases, the J end by 10 bases, with 13 bases between. The CDR3 is CASSQDRVSGQYF. The CDR3 nucleotides are TGCGCCAGCAGCCAAGATAGGGTAAGCGGACAGTACTTC.

This chain connects TRBV5-1 to TRBJ1-1; D not certain. V lost 0 bases and J 1 base, leaving 4 bases between the germline ends. The CDR3 runs to 13 residues. Germline assignment: CDR1 SGHRS and CDR2 YFSETQ. This CDR3 reads CASSLGGNTEAFF. The CDR3 nucleotides read TGCGCCAGCAGCTTGGGGGGGAACACTGAAGCTTTCTTT.

V gene TRBV6-6 combines with J gene TRBJ1-2; D gene uncertain. This CDR3 is 16 amino acids long. V lost 4 bases to trimming and J lost 5 bases, with 20 bases between them. CDR1 is MNHNY, CDR2 SVGAGI, per germline (reference sequence). CDR3 region: CASSFPQLMGGYGYTF. CDR3 DNA sequence: TGTGCCAGCAGTTTCCCGCAGCTCATGGGAGGGTATGGCTACACCTTC.

This chain links TRBV12-2 with TRBJ1-5; the table gives TRBD1 as D, unverified against the DNA. TRBV12-2 constitutes a pseudogene. The CDR3 extends over 16 amino acids. The CDR3 loop reads CASRLGGSRENQPQHF. The CDR3 bases are TGTGCAAGTCGCTTAGGAGGTTCCAGGGAAAATCAGCCCCAGCATTTT.

DNA of the CDR3: TGTGCCAGCAGTAATGCAGGGGGGCGTTCGGATACGCAGTATTTT. Its protein product is CASSNAGGRSDTQYF. The chain employs TRBV5-6 and TRBJ2-3; a possible D gene is TRBD1 (7 bases). CDR1 and CDR2 from the germline V gene are SGHDT and YYEEEE. The V gene lost 5 bases and the J gene lost 6 bases, with 19 bases spanning the gap. The CDR3 has 15 residues.

This clone was picked up one time. The CDR3 here is CASSPRGRGVYNEQFF. The CDR3 DNA is TGTGCCAGCAGCCCCCGGGGCAGGGGAGTCTACAATGAGCAGTTCTTC. The chain couples TRBV14 to TRBJ2-1, with a possible D match to TRBD1 (6 bases). The CDR3 has 16 residues. V lost 4 bases and J lost 3, with 16 bases in between. Germline V CDR1 and CDR2: SGHDN, FVKESK.

The V gene is TRBV6-6, the J gene TRBJ2-3, with a tentative D call TRBD2 (6 bases). Germline V gene lookup returns CDR1 MNHNY and CDR2 SVGAGI (reference sequence). The CDR3 has 15 residues. V lost 4 bases, J lost 5 bases, and 16 bases lay in between. The CDR3 loop is CASSFRGAVLDTQYF. For the CDR3, the DNA is TGTGCCAGCAGTTTCCGCGGGGCCGTTTTAGATACGCAGTATTTT.

V is TRBV7-9 and J is TRBJ1-3; unclear D gene. V lost 1 base and J 1 base, leaving 8 bases between the germline ends. Germline CDR1 reads SEHNR; CDR2 reads FQNEAQ (reference sequence). The CDR3 contains 15 residues. CDR3 bases: TGTGCCAGCAGCTTAGACAGAGTTTCTGGAAACACCATATATTTT. This gives the protein CASSLDRVSGNTIYF.

CDR3: CATSRDLKGPSEKLFF. The CDR3 nucleotides are TGTGCCACCAGCAGAGATTTAAAAGGCCCTAGTGAAAAACTGTTTTTT. This rearrangement joins TRBV15 to TRBJ1-4; D gene ambiguous. Trimming removed 0 bases from V and 7 bases from J, with 15 bases in between. CDR1 is LNHNV and CDR2 is YYDKDF in the germline V gene (reference sequence). The CDR3 has 16 residues.

The chain links TRBV5-4 to TRBJ1-2; possible D gene TRBD1, 6 bases. Germline CDR1 SGHNT, CDR2 YYREEE (reference sequence). Trimming took off 1 base at V and 7 bases at J, with 11 bases between the two ends. The CDR3 totals 13 residues. As DNA, the CDR3 is TGTGCCAGCAGCTTGTCGTTCAGGGGTGGCTACACCTTC. Translation gives CASSLSFRGGYTF.